The 26 T cell receptor beta chains given below trace back to one sample, sequenced in a study of blood T cell repertoires in COVID-19. Produced via immunoSEQ multiplex PCR; TCRdb's table is partial and in-frame only. The sample yields about 270,000 clones, more than 85% seen once. The sequenced sample was PBMCs or T cells enriched from blood (not recorded which). All receptors come from a man aged 35 to 55 who had been exposed to COVID-19.

J is TRBJ2-1 and V is TRBV4-1, with D maybe TRBD2 (6 bases). The CDR3 spans 16 residues. V lost 0 bases and J lost 6, with 15 bases in between. Germline V lookup: CDR1 MGHRA, CDR2 YSYEKL. The CDR3 is CASSQEVGLRSNEQFF. CDR3 nucleotides: TGCGCCAGCAGCCAAGAAGTGGGACTCAGAAGCAATGAGCAGTTCTTC.

This chain connects TRBV29-1 to TRBJ1-5; the D gene is possibly TRBD1 (6 bases). Germline assignment: CDR1 SQVTM and CDR2 ANQGSEA. The V gene lost 6 bases and the J gene lost 4 bases, with 13 bases spanning the gap. The CDR3 extends over 13 amino acids. The CDR3 spells CSVVEGGNQPQHF. In nucleotides, the CDR3 is TGCAGCGTCGTTGAGGGGGGGAATCAGCCCCAGCATTTT.

V and J are TRBV3-1 (or the pseudogene TRBV3-2) and TRBJ2-6; the match to TRBD1 covers 11 bases. Germline V gives CDR1 LGHDT, CDR2 YNNKEL (reference sequence). The CDR3 covers 18 residues. Trimming cost V 4 bases and J 3 bases; bases outside gene matches: 8. The CDR3 region is CASSLGQGAFSGANVLTF. The CDR3 nucleotides read TGTGCCAGCAGCCTCGGACAGGGGGCGTTTAGTGGGGCCAACGTCCTGACTTTC.

This sequence joins TRBV7-9 and TRBJ1-1; 8 nucleotides align to TRBD1. V was pared by 7 bases and J by 1 base, with 5 bases of the junction left unmatched. The CDR3 extends over 14 amino acids. The germline CDR1 and CDR2 sequences are SEHNR and FQNEAQ (reference sequence). The DNA of the CDR3 is TGTGCCAGCATCCTGGACAGGGCGAACACTGAAGCTTTCTTT. The encoded protein is CASILDRANTEAFF.

The J gene is TRBJ1-3, the V gene TRBV28; D call uncertain. The germline gives CDR1 MDHEN, CDR2 SYDVKM. This CDR3 spans 16 amino acids. Between the trimmed V and J ends, which lost 3 bases and 2 bases, there was a span of 14 bases. The CDR3 nucleotides read TGTGCCAGCAGTTTTGCTGGCGCGGTTACTGGAAACACCATATATTTT. Protein: CASSFAGAVTGNTIYF.

The chain is built from TRBV14 and TRBJ1-2; D not certain. Germline values: CDR1 SGHDN, CDR2 FVKESK. This CDR3 comprises 13 residues. V lost 1 base and J 7 bases, leaving 10 bases between the germline ends. The CDR3 here is CASSQVLSFGYTF. In DNA form, the CDR3 reads TGTGCCAGCAGCCAAGTTTTATCCTTTGGCTACACCTTC.

This clone is a singleton in its sample. V gene TRBV7-3 combines with J gene TRBJ1-2; 9 bases line up with TRBD1. The CDR3 spans 14 residues. Germline V gene data show CDR1 as SGHTA and CDR2 as FQGTGA. V was pared by 4 bases and J by 3 bases, with 3 bases of the junction left unmatched. CDR3 sequence reads: CASSSQGADYGYTF. The CDR3 region has the DNA TGTGCCAGCAGCTCACAGGGGGCGGACTATGGCTACACCTTC.

This chain links TRBV19 with TRBJ2-1; D is perhaps TRBD2 (6 bases). CDR3 length: 14 residues. V dropped 5 bases and J dropped 6 bases, with 14 bases sitting between them. CDR1 and CDR2 (germline): LNHDA, SQIVND (reference sequence). The CDR3 DNA is TGTGCCAGTAGTCCCATGGGACTTCTCAATGAGCAGTTCTTC. It yields the protein CASSPMGLLNEQFF.

The count of this clone is one. The rearrangement joins TRBV5-1 to TRBJ1-1, with D uncertain. Between the trimmed V and J ends, which lost 4 bases and 1 base, there was a span of 5 bases. The length of the CDR3 is 12 residues. Per germline, CDR1 SGHRS and CDR2 YFSETQ. For the CDR3, the DNA is TGCGCCAGCAGCCATTCGAACACTGAAGCTTTCTTT. Translation: CASSHSNTEAFF.

V gene TRBV28 combines with J gene TRBJ1-2; tentatively, D is TRBD1 (5 bases). The CDR3 contains 14 residues. V shed 6 bases and J shed 4 bases, with 15 bases lying between them. CDR1 and CDR2 (germline): MDHEN, SYDVKM. The CDR3 protein is CASSPKDRFYGYTF. The DNA of the CDR3 is TGTGCCAGCAGCCCGAAAGACAGATTCTATGGCTACACCTTC.

The J gene is TRBJ2-2, the V gene TRBV7-9; 7 bases are shared with TRBD2. CDR1 is SEHNR and CDR2 is FQNEAQ in the germline V gene (reference sequence). This CDR3 region has 16 residues. Trimming at V came to 5 bases and at J to 0 bases, leaving 6 bases not matched to a gene. CDR3 sequence reads: CASSPLTSSNTGELFF. Here the CDR3 DNA reads TGTGCCAGCAGCCCCCTGACTAGCTCGAACACCGGGGAGCTGTTTTTT. The variable domain in full, completed from reference TRBV7-9 and TRBJ2-2, reads DTGVSQNPRHKITKRGQNVTFRCDPISEHNRLYWYRQTLGQGPEFLTYFQNEAQLEKSRLLSDRFSAERPKGSFSTLEIQRTEQGDSAMYLCASSPLTSSNTGELFFGEGSRLTVL.

The rearrangement uses TRBV3-1 (or the pseudogene TRBV3-2) and TRBJ2-1; no clear D. The germline CDR1 and CDR2 sequences are LGHDT and YNNKEL (reference sequence). The CDR3 has 16 residues. Trimming removed 0 bases from V and 6 bases from J, with 15 bases in between. The CDR3 bases are TGTGCCAGCAGCCAAGATAATCTTGCGCCTTCCAATGAGCAGTTCTTC. This gives the protein CASSQDNLAPSNEQFF.

This clone was counted once. The J gene is TRBJ1-2, the V gene TRBV2, with 8 bases lining up with TRBD1. J lost 0 bases, V lost 6 bases, and 6 bases had no gene match. CDR3 length: 15 amino acids. The V gene's germline CDR1 is SNHLY and CDR2 FYNNEI. The CDR3 here is CASRDRAIANYGYTF. The CDR3 DNA reads TGTGCCAGCAGGGACAGGGCCATAGCTAACTATGGCTACACCTTC.

The chain employs TRBV19 and TRBJ2-1, with 9 bases identical to TRBD2. There are 17 residues in the CDR3. The germline V gene encodes CDR1 LNHDA and CDR2 SQIVND (reference sequence). The junction had 13 bases not matched to a gene; V was cut back by 3 bases and J by 7 bases. This CDR3 is CASSISYAGGPRNEQFF. CDR3 DNA sequence: TGTGCCAGTAGTATCTCGTATGCGGGAGGGCCGAGGAATGAGCAGTTCTTC.

The CDR3, as DNA: TGTGCCAGCAGCTTGATGGACAGCTACGAGCAGTACTTC. It encodes CASSLMDSYEQYF. The chain combines TRBV5-8 with TRBJ2-7; D is possibly TRBD1 (6 bases). The CDR3 sequence is 13 residues long. Per germline, CDR1 SGHTS and CDR2 YDEGEE. V was cut by 1 base and J by 3 bases, with 8 bases left in between.

This clone appeared a few times. The chain is built from TRBV15 and TRBJ2-7; TRBD2 might be the D (6 bases). The CDR3 is 17 residues long. V dropped 1 base and J dropped 0 bases, with 16 bases sitting between them. The germline CDR1 and CDR2 sequences are LNHNV and YYDKDF (reference sequence). CDR3 region: CATSRGLGLIDSYEQYF. Here the CDR3 DNA reads TGTGCCACCAGCAGAGGGCTAGGACTAATTGACTCCTACGAGCAGTACTTC.

This chain links TRBV7-3 with TRBJ2-3, with 14 bases identical to TRBD2. Per germline, CDR1 SGHTA and CDR2 FQGTGA. After removal of 5 bases from V and 4 bases from J, the junction contained 17 bases not matched to a gene. This CDR3 is 20 amino acids long. The CDR3 sequence: CASSPTMTSGRAGFADTQYF. In nucleotides, the CDR3 is TGTGCCAGCAGCCCTACTATGACTAGCGGGAGGGCCGGGTTTGCAGATACGCAGTATTTT.

Here the CDR3 reads CASSFRTGGTGELFF. The CDR3 bases are TGTGCCAGCAGTTTTAGGACAGGGGGGACCGGGGAGCTGTTTTTT. This chain links TRBV28 with TRBJ2-2, with 10 bases lining up with TRBD1. Germline V gene lookup returns CDR1 MDHEN and CDR2 SYDVKM. The CDR3 is 15 residues long. V was clipped by 3 bases and J by 5 bases; unmatched bases: 3.

The chain employs TRBV19 and TRBJ2-1, with 8 positions matching TRBD2. The ends lost 3 bases at V and 3 bases at J; junction bases unmatched: 4. Germline V gene data show CDR1 as LNHDA and CDR2 as SQIVND (reference sequence). There are 15 residues in the CDR3. In DNA, the CDR3 is TGTGCCAGTAGTATCGAGCGGGGGCTCTACAATGAGCAGTTCTTC. This encodes CASSIERGLYNEQFF.

The chain uses TRBV6-4 and TRBJ2-7; the match to TRBD2 covers 12 bases. V lost 5 bases to trimming and J lost 4 bases; unmatched junction nucleotides: 15. Germline CDR1 MRHNA, CDR2 SNTAGT. This CDR3 is 18 amino acids long. The CDR3: CASSYPSRTSGTRYEQYF. CDR3 bases: TGTGCCAGCAGTTACCCCTCTAGGACTAGCGGGACCCGGTACGAGCAGTACTTC.

V and J are TRBV15 and TRBJ2-1; 7 nucleotides align to TRBD1. Germline V CDR1 and CDR2: LNHNV, YYDKDF (reference sequence). V was pared by 3 bases and J by 4 bases, with 6 bases of the junction left unmatched. This CDR3 is 15 amino acids long. The CDR3 sequence: CATSSRQGAYNEQFF. The CDR3 DNA reads as TGTGCCACCAGCAGTAGACAGGGCGCTTACAATGAGCAGTTCTTC.

A single count supports this clone. The rearrangement links TRBV5-1 to TRBJ2-7; 10 positions agree with TRBD1. The CDR3 loop spans 15 amino acids. Trimming at V came to 6 bases and at J to 7 bases, leaving 13 bases not matched to a gene. The V gene's germline CDR1 is SGHRS and CDR2 YFSETQ. CDR3 DNA: TGCGCCAGCACGGGACAGGGGAGCCTCCGGGGTGAGCAGTACTTC. Its protein product is CASTGQGSLRGEQYF.

This clone was observed once. This chain connects TRBV6-1 to TRBJ1-4; D is uncertain. This CDR3 comprises 13 residues. Trimming cost V 1 base and J 3 bases, with 3 bases left between them. Germline assignment: CDR1 MNHNS and CDR2 SASEGT. CDR3 residues: CASSEGPNEKLFF. CDR3 sequence (DNA): TGTGCCAGCAGTGAAGGGCCTAATGAAAAACTGTTTTTT.

This sequence joins TRBV4-1 and TRBJ2-1, with 8 nucleotides matching TRBD2. Germline CDR1 is MGHRA and CDR2 is YSYEKL. The V segment lost 3 bases and the J segment 5 bases; nucleotides outside the gene matches: 9. The CDR3 is 16 residues long. The CDR3 DNA is TGCGCCAGCAGCCACCTCGGGGGGGGCAGCAACAATGAGCAGTTCTTC. Translating it yields CASSHLGGGSNNEQFF.

The chain has TRBV27 and TRBJ1-1; a weak D match, TRBD1 (5 bases). Germline CDR1 reads MNHEY; CDR2 reads SMNVEV (reference sequence). The CDR3 loop spans 15 amino acids. V dropped 3 bases and J dropped 1 base, with 12 bases sitting between them. This chain's CDR3 is CASSFVGGGNTEAFF. CDR3 sequence (DNA): TGTGCCAGCAGTTTTGTCGGGGGAGGGAACACTGAAGCTTTCTTT.

The V call is TRBV5-4, the J call TRBJ2-6; D gene ambiguous. Germline loops: CDR1 SGHNT, CDR2 YYREEE (reference sequence). V was trimmed by 9 bases and J by 0 bases, leaving 19 bases between them. The CDR3 is made up of 17 amino acids. CDR3 loop: CATPRLPGASGANVLTF. The CDR3 DNA reads as TGTGCCACCCCGCGTCTTCCGGGTGCCTCTGGGGCCAACGTCCTGACTTTC.